This TCR beta chain was identified during a study of radiotherapy plus CTLA-4 blockade in lung cancer (dated by TCRdb to between 2018 and 2020). Regarding the research as a whole: Objective responses were observed in around 20% of enrolled patients, and disease control was achieved in 25% to 35%. Study-wide conclusions, independent of this receptor: The strongest predictors of response were reported to be early dynamic shifts in blood T cell clones along with a rise in serum interferon-beta following radiation. After treatment with radiotherapy and ipilimumab, TCR clones that came from tumors expanded in the peripheral blood.

V and J lose 1 base and 8 bases, and a span of 6 bases separates them. Sequences SGHVS (CDR1) and FQNEAQ (CDR2) are obtained from the germline V gene. Taken from cysteine to phenylalanine, the CDR3 has 12 residues. The only DNA kept is the CDR3, 36 bases in frame from the first base. Library creation used the immunoSEQ multiplex PCR assay. In TCRdb, the immuneACCESS table is reduced to in-frame sequences with V and J assigned. These tables do not hold every clone; where another copy was compared, an unresolved V gene accounts for under half, and the others remain unexplained. This sample lists some 70,000 clones; around 79% were detected once. Clones ranked in the top ten supply approximately 9.3% of the sample. Remarks on this clone: Its antigen is still unknown. No base quality information exists; no much larger clone differs at one position.

In this study, focal radiation therapy paired with CTLA-4 blockade (ipilimumab) was tested in patients who had chemo-refractory metastatic non-small-cell lung cancer. The chain is assembled from TRBV7-8 and TRBJ2-1, with the D gene call left open. The sample consisted of peripheral blood, taken from a patient treated with radiotherapy plus ipilimumab. The receptor's source is a human donor with non-small cell lung cancer who had a complete response to radiotherapy plus ipilimumab. DNA sequence: TGTGCCAGCAGCTTAGAAGCTTATGAGCAGTTCTTC. This gives the protein CASSLEAYEQFF.